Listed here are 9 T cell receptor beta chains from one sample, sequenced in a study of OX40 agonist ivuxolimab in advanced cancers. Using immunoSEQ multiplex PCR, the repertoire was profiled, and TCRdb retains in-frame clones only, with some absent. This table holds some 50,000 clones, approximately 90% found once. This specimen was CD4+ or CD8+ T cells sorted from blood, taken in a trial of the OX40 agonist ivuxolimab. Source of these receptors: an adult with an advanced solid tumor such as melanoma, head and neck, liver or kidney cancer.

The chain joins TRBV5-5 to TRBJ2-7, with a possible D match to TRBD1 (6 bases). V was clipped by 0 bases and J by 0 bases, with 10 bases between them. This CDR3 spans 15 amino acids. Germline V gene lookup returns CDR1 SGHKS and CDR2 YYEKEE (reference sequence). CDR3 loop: CASSLETGNSYEQYF. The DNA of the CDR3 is TGTGCCAGCAGCTTGGAAACAGGGAACTCCTACGAGCAGTACTTC.

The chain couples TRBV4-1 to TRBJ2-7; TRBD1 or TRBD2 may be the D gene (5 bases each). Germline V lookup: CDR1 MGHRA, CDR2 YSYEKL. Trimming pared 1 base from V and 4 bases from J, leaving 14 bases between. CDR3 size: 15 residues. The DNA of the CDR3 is TGCGCCAGCAGCCAAGGAGCCGGGACCGAGTACGAGCAGTACTTC. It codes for CASSQGAGTEYEQYF.

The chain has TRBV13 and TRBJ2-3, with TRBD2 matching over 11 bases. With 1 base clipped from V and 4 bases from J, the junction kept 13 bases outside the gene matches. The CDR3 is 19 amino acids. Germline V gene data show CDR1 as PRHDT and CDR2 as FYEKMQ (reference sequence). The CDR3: CASSLAGDGTSGSPDTQYF. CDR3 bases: TGTGCCAGCAGCTTAGCGGGTGATGGTACTAGCGGGAGCCCAGATACGCAGTATTTT.

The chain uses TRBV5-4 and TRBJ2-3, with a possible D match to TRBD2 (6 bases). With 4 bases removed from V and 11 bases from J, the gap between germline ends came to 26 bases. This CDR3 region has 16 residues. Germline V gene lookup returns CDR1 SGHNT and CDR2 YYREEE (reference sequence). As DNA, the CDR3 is TGTGCCAGCAGCCCGGCACCCGGGACTCCGTATTTGATGCAGTATTTT. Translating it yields CASSPAPGTPYLMQYF.

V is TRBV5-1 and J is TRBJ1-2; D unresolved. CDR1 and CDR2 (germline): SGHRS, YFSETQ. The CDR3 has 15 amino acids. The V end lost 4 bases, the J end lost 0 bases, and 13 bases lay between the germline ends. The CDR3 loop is CASSPDPGANYGYTF. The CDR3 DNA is TGCGCCAGCAGCCCCGATCCGGGAGCTAACTATGGCTACACCTTC.

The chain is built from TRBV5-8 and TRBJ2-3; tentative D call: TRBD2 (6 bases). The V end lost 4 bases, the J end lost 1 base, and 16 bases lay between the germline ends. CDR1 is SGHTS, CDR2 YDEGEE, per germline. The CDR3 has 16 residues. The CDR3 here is CASSPGWGEGTDTQYF. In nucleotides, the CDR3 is TGTGCCAGCAGCCCGGGATGGGGGGAGGGCACAGATACGCAGTATTTT. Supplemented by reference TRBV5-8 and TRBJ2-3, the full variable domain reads EAGVTQSPTHLIKTRGQQATLRCSPISGHTSVYWYQQALGLGLQFLLWYDEGEERNRGNFPPRFSGRQFPNYSSELNVNALELEDSALYLCASSPGWGEGTDTQYFGPGTRLTVL.

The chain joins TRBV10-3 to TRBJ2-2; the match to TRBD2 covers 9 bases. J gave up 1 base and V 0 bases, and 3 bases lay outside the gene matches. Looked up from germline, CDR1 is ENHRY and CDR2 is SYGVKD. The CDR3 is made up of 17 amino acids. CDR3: CAISESQAGGNTGELFF. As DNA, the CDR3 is TGTGCCATCAGTGAGTCTCAAGCGGGAGGGAACACCGGGGAGCTGTTTTTT.

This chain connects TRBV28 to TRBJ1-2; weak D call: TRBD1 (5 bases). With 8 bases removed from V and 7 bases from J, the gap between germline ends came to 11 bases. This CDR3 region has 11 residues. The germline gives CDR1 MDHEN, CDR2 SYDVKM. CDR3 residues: CASSLGPGYTF. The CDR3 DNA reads TGTGCCAGCTCATTGGGACCTGGCTACACCTTC.

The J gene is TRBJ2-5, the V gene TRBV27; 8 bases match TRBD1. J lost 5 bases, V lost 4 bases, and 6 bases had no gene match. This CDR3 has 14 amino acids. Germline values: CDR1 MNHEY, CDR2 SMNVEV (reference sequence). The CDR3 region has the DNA TGTGCCAGCAGTTCCGGGACAGGAGGGGAGACCCAGTACTTC. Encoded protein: CASSSGTGGETQYF.